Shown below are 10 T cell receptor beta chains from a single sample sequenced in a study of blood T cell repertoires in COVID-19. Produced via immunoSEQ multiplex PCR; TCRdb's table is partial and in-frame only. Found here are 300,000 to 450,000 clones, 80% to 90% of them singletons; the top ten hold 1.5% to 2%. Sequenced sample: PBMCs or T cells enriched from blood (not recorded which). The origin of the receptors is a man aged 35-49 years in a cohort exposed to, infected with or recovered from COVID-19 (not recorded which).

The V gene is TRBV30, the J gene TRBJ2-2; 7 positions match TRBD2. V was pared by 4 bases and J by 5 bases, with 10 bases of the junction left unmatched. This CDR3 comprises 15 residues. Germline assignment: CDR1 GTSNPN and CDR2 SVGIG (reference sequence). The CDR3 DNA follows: TGTGCCTGGAAATCTACGGGGAGGGGAACCGGGGAGCTGTTTTTT. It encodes CAWKSTGRGTGELFF.

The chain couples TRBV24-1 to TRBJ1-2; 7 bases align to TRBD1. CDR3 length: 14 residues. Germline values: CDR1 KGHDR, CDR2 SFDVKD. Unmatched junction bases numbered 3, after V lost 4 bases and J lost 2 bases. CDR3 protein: CATSDRGQNYGYTF. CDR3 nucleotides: TGTGCCACCAGTGACCGGGGACAGAACTATGGCTACACCTTC.

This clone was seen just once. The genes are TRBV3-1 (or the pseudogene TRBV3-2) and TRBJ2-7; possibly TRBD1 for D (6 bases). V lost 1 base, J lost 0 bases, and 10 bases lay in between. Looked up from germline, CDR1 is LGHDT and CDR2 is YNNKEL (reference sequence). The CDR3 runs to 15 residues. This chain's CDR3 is CASSQGTASSYEQYF. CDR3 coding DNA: TGTGCCAGCAGCCAAGGGACAGCAAGCTCCTACGAGCAGTACTTC.

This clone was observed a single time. CDR3 residues: CAWDISGGNTIYF. The DNA for the CDR3 is TGTGCCTGGGATATCAGTGGTGGAAACACCATATATTTT. The chain couples TRBV30 to TRBJ1-3, with D uncertain. The V gene lost 5 bases and the J gene lost 3 bases, with 11 bases spanning the gap. Germline V CDR1 and CDR2: GTSNPN, SVGIG (reference sequence). The CDR3 is made up of 13 amino acids.

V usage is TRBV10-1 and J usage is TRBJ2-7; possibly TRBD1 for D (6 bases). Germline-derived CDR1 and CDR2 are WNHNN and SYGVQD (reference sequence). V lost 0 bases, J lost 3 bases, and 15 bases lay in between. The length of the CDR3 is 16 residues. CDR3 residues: CASSESVTGGYYEQYF. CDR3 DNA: TGCGCCAGCAGTGAGTCTGTGACAGGAGGCTACTACGAGCAGTACTTC.

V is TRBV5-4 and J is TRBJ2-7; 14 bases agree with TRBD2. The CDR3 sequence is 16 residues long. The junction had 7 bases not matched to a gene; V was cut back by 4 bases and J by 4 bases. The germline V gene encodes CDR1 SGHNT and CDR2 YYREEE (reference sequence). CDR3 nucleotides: TGTGCCAGCAGCGGGGGACTAGCGGGAGCAGGGTACGAGCAGTACTTC. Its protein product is CASSGGLAGAGYEQYF.

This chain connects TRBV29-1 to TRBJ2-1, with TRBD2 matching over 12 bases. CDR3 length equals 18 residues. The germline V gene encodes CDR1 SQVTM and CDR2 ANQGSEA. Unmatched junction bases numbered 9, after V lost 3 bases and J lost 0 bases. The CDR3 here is CSVEGLAGVRSSYNEQFF. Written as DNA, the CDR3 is TGCAGCGTTGAGGGACTAGCGGGCGTGCGAAGCTCCTACAATGAGCAGTTCTTC.

The chain's CDR3 is CAAQLNTEAFF. The CDR3 DNA follows: TGTGCCGCACAGTTGAACACTGAAGCTTTCTTT. The chain combines TRBV30 with TRBJ1-1; D is unresolved. This CDR3 comprises 11 residues. V was shortened by 8 bases and J by 0 bases, with 7 bases between the two germline ends. CDR1 GTSNPN and CDR2 SVGIG come from the germline V gene (reference sequence).

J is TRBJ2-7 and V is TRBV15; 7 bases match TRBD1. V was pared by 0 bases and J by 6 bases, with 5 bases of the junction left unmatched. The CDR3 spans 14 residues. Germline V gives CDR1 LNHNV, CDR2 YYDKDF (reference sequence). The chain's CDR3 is CATSRDGAGGEQYF. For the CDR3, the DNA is TGTGCCACCAGCAGAGATGGGGCAGGGGGCGAGCAGTACTTC.

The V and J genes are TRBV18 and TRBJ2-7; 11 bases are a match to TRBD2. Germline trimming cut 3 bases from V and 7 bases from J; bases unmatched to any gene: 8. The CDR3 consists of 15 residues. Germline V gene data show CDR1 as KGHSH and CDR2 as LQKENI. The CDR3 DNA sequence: TGTGCCAGCTCACCTAGCGGGAGGGCCTTGGGAGAGCAGTACTTC. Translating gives CASSPSGRALGEQYF.